This is a list of T cell receptor beta chains from one sample in a study of blood T cell repertoires in COVID-19. Method: immunoSEQ multiplex PCR; TCRdb's copy keeps in-frame clones and lacks some. The data contain roughly 75,000 clones, under 80% of them singletons. The sequenced sample consisted of peripheral blood. These receptors were collected from a human donor with acute or convalescent COVID-19. The donor label of this sample is uncertain. Each CDR3 is given with its conserved first and last residue. A D gene is named only where the DNA matches it firmly. Some rows mark clone size as missing; the rest say once, few, many or name a class of expanded clone.

v_gene	d_gene	abundance	j_gene	CDR3nt	CDR3aa
TRBV7-6	TRBD2	-	TRBJ2-7	TGTGCCAGCAGCCCTGGACTAGCGGGAGCAACCAACGAGCAGTACTTC	CASSPGLAGATNEQYF
TRBV11-2	-	-	TRBJ2-2	-	CASSLEERRAGELFF
TRBV12-3/TRBV12-4	-	few	TRBJ2-1	TGTGCCAGCAGTTCTGACAGCAATGAGCAGTTCTTC	CASSSDSNEQFF
TRBV7-2	TRBD1	-	TRBJ2-6	TGTGCCAGCAGCTTCCAGGGGGCAACCTCATCTGGGGCCAACGTCCTGACTTTC	CASSFQGATSSGANVLTF
TRBV5-1	TRBD2	-	TRBJ2-1	TGCGCCAGCAGACCCTCACCACCCGGGACTAGCGGATCATCCTACAATGAGCAGTTCTTC	CASRPSPPGTSGSSYNEQFF
TRBV5-1	-	-	TRBJ2-2	TGCGCCAGCAGCTTGGGCGGGGGCCCTCTCACCGGGGAGCTGTTTTTT	CASSLGGGPLTGELFF
TRBV7-6	-	once	TRBJ2-5	TGTGCCAGCAGCTGGCCAGGGGTAGAGACCCAGTACTTC	CASSWPGVETQYF
TRBV5-3	TRBD2	few	TRBJ2-3	TGTGCCAGAAGCACGCCTTCTAGCGGGAGGGCCTCAGATACGCAGTATTTT	CARSTPSSGRASDTQYF
TRBV3-1/TRBV3-2	TRBD1	-	TRBJ2-7	TGTGCCAGCGGACGGACAGGGAGCTACGAGCAGTACTTC	CASGRTGSYEQYF
TRBV25-1	TRBD1	-	TRBJ2-1	TGTGCCAGCAGTCCTCGGGACAGGGGATACAATGAGCAGTTCTTC	CASSPRDRGYNEQFF
TRBV24-1	-	-	TRBJ2-5	TGTGCCACCAGTGACCCGACAGGGACTTGGGCCCAGTACTTC	CATSDPTGTWAQYF
TRBV5-5	TRBD1	-	TRBJ1-4	TGTGCCAGCAGCTTTACAGGGGGCGAAAATGAAAAACTGTTTTTT	CASSFTGGENEKLFF
TRBV28	-	-	TRBJ1-2	TGTGCCAGCAGCGTCGGAGGTGGTTCTAACTATGGCTACACCTTC	CASSVGGGSNYGYTF
TRBV3-1/TRBV3-2	-	-	TRBJ1-4	TGTGCCAGCAGCCAAGGGGCTACCCCTGGGGAAAAACTGTTTTTT	CASSQGATPGEKLFF
TRBV3-1/TRBV3-2	TRBD1	-	TRBJ2-5	TGTGCCAGCAGGTCCGCGGACAGGGTCGGGACCCAGTACTTC	CASRSADRVGTQYF
TRBV28	-	few	TRBJ2-3	TGTGCCAGCAGGGCCGAGGGAGTAGGCACAGATACGCAGTATTTT	CASRAEGVGTDTQYF
TRBV20-1	-	-	TRBJ2-2	TGCAGTGCTAGTGGCGGCATGGGGGAGCTGTTTTTT	CSASGGMGELFF